The present TCR beta chain was sequenced within a study of memory CD4+ T cells and cytomegalovirus serostatus (dated by TCRdb to the late 2010s). In the study overall: The cohort comprised 33 healthy Belgian adults, 9 CMV seropositive and around 24 CMV seronegative. To replicate a published TCR-based CMV serostatus classifier, the study sequenced CD4+ memory TCRbeta repertoires from a Belgian cohort whose cytomegalovirus serostatus was known. Beyond this particular receptor, the publication reports: CMV serostatus prediction reached a median bootstrapped AUC of roughly 0.95 with the original framework and around 0.91 with a US-trained random forest. Among the 160 or so previously reported CMV-associated TCRbeta sequences, some 70 showed up in the CD4+ memory repertoires, with each one found in between one and five individuals. The results were interpreted as suggesting that the CMV-associated TCR signature is largely present in the CD4+ memory repertoire. A median bootstrapped AUC of around 0.94 with a 95% CI of 0.76-1.00 was achieved on the Belgian cohort by the original-framework classifier. Only CD4+CD45RO+ memory cells were sequenced, in contrast to the original study, in which naive and memory CD4+ and CD8+ populations were covered.

Single viable CD3+CD4+CD8-CD45RO+ cells were sorted as memory CD4+ T cells on a FACSAria II. CMV serostatus was determined using a Roche Elecsys assay that detects serum IgG against CMV pp150, pp28, p38 and p52. Following thawing, total CD4+ T cells were enriched through positive selection using CD4 magnetic microbeads. The samples came from a separate study whose specific focus was interrogating the CD4+ T cell memory repertoire. Peripheral blood mononuclear cells were isolated and cryopreserved according to standard operating procedures, and serum was stored at -80 degrees C. CD3-PerCP (BW264/56), CD4-APC (RPA-T4), CD45RO-PE (UCHT1) and CD8-Pacific Orange (3B5) antibodies were used for staining, and non-viable cells were excluded with Sytox blue. About this clone: The specificity of this receptor is unknown. Base qualities are not recorded, but no much larger clone differs from it by a single base.

Germline trimming amounts to 3 bases on V and 5 bases on J, with 6 as the count of junction bases outside the gene matches. The germline V gene encodes CDR1 SGHDT and CDR2 YYEEEE. The CDR3 contains 15 residues, cysteine and phenylalanine counted. The sequence is cut down to CDR3 DNA, 45 bases in frame from base 1. Genomic DNA was extracted from sorted cells with the Quick-DNA Microprep Kit. Amplification of TCRbeta DNA was done with the immunoSEQ hsTCRbeta kit, following the protocol from the manufacturer. An Illumina MiSeq instrument was used to sequence the TCRbeta libraries. Under the source paper's analysis protocol: After out-of-frame sequences were removed, 2,204,828 distinct TCRbeta sequences remained, averaging about 66,813 per individual. Each individual was scored using the number of 164 previously reported CMV-associated TCRbeta sequences that the individual carried and the total number of productive distinct TCRbeta sequences. A beta-binomial model was reimplemented in Python, and scikit-learn random forests with default parameters were trained on US cohort data. On the Belgian cohort, classifier performance was reported as the median AUC, along with percentile confidence intervals, across 10,000 bootstrap iterations. As stored in TCRdb, this immuneACCESS dataset retains in-frame rearrangements with V and J assigned. A fraction of the clones does not appear; measured against another copy, unresolved V genes explain less than half of the discrepancy, and the remainder lacks a known reason. From that table come the V and J calls and clone size; the DNA was used to work out D and trimming. This sample gives 48,000 or so clones in total; about 77% of them show up just once. The top ten clones comprise less than 0.85% of the sample.

The sequencing sample was made of memory CD4+ T cells from blood. The origin of this receptor is an adult in good health and CMV-seronegative. The rearranged chain carries TRBV5-6 and TRBJ2-2; a stretch of 8 junction bases matches TRBD1. The CDR3 amino acid sequence is: CASSWGTGGTGELFF. Read as DNA, the sequence is TGTGCCAGCAGCTGGGGGACAGGTGGGACCGGGGAGCTGTTTTTT.